The TCR beta chain described here comes from a study of T-cell reconstitution after alpha-beta-depleted transplantation in children. Study conclusions and caveats: Newly produced T cells mostly accounted for T-cell counts and diversity one year post-transplant. Surviving recipient T cells and thymic progenitors underlay high day-60 TCRbeta diversity in some patients. Roughly two months post-transplant, alpha-beta T cells reportedly originated from several hundred graft clones that had expanded.

This clonotype appeared a few times. Its specificity is unknown. Germline CDR1 DFQATT, CDR2 SNEGSKA (reference sequence). The CDR3 runs 14 residues. Losses at the gene ends were 3 bases for V and 4 bases for J; bases not matched to a gene: 9. TCRbeta library preparation incorporated unique molecular identifiers. TCRdb used MiXCR to reprocess the PCR reads, holding one entry per CDR3 protein. The repertoire holds about 540,000 distinct CDR3 sequences, with 27% as singletons. The chain recombines TRBV20-1 with TRBJ2-7; 7 bases match TRBD2. Sequencing used PBMCs, obtained before TCRalphabeta/CD19-depleted stem cell transplant. The TCR sequence derives from a boy in the first two years of life with Wiskott-Aldrich syndrome, due to receive a stem cell transplant. The DNA for the CDR3 is TGCAGTGCTAGTTCTTGGGGAGGGGAGTACGAGCAGTACTTC. Its protein is CSASSWGGEYEQYF.